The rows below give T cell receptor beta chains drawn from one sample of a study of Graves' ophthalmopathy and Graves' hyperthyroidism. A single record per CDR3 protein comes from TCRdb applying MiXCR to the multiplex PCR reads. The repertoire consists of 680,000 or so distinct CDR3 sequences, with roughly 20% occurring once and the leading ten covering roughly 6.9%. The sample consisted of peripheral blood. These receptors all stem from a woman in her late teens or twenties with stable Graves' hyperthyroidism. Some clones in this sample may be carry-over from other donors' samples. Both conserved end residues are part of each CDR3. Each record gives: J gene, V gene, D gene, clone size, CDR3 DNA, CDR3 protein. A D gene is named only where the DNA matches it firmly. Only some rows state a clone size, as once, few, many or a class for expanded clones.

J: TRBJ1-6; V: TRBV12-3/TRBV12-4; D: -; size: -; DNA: TGTGCCAGCAGTTTACCTAAAGATTCACCCCTCCACTTT; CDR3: CASSLPKDSPLHF
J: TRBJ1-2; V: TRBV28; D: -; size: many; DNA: TGTGCCAGCAGTTTAGGCCCTAGCTATGGCTACACCTTC; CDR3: CASSLGPSYGYTF
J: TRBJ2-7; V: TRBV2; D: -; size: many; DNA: TGTGCCAGCACTGGGGACCTGTACGAGCAGTACTTC; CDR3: CASTGDLYEQYF
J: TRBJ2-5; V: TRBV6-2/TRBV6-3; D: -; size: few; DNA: TGTGCCAGCAGGAACAGGCAAGAGACCCAGTACTTC; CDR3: CASRNRQETQYF
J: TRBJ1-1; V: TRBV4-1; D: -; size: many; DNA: TGCGCCAGCAGCCAAGGGGCAGGCTTGAACACTGAAGCTTTCTTT; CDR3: CASSQGAGLNTEAFF
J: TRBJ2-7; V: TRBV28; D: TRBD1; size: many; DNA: TGTGCCAGCAGTTTCATGTTAACAGGGGGCGTTAACGAGCAGTACTTC; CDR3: CASSFMLTGGVNEQYF
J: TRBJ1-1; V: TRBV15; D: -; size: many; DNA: TGTGCCACCAGCAGAGAGGTTGGGCTCACTGAAGCTTTCTTT; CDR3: CATSREVGLTEAFF
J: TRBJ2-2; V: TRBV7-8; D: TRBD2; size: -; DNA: TGTGCCAGCAGCTCGGGACTAGCGGGCCCCGGGGAGCTGTTTTTT; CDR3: CASSSGLAGPGELFF
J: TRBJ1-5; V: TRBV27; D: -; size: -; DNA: TGTGCCAGCAGTCCCTTCGGGTTTTATCAGCCCCAGCATTTT; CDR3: CASSPFGFYQPQHF
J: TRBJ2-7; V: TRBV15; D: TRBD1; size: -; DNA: TGTGCCACCAGCGTCGACAGGGGACCTCTAGACGAGCAGTACTTC; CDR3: CATSVDRGPLDEQYF
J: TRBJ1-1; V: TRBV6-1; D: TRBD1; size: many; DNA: TGTGCCAGCAGTGATCCGGGACAGCGAATGAACACTGAAGCTTTCTTT; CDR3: CASSDPGQRMNTEAFF
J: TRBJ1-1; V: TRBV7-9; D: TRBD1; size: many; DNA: TGTGCCAGCAGCTCTAGGGACAGGGGGAACACTGAAGCTTTCTTT; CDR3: CASSSRDRGNTEAFF
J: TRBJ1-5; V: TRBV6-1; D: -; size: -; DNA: TGTGCCAGCAGTGAAGAGTTCGCGGGGGGCAATCAGCCCCAGCATTTT; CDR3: CASSEEFAGGNQPQHF
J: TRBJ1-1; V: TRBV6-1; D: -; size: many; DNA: TGTGCCAGCAGTGAAGTAGGAGAGGAAGCTTTCTTT; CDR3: CASSEVGEEAFF
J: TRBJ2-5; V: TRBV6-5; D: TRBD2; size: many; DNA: TGTGCCAGCAGTTACAGCCTAGCGGGGGGCCCGTGGGAGACCCAGTACTTC; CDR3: CASSYSLAGGPWETQYF
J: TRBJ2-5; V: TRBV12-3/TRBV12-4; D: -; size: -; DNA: TGTGCCAGCAGGGGCCTTAGGGACCAGACCCAGTACTTC; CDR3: CASRGLRDQTQYF
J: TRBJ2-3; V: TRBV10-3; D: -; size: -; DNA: TGTGCCATCAGTGAATCCGAGTCAGATACGCAGTATTTT; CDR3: CAISESESDTQYF
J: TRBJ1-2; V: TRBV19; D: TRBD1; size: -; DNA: TGTGCCACCCCTCAAGGGGGCGGAGATGGCTACACCTTC; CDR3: CATPQGGGDGYTF
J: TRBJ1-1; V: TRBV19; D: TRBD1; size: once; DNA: TGTGCCAGTACCCCCTCGACAGGGGCAACCACTGAAGCTTTCTTT; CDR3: CASTPSTGATTEAFF
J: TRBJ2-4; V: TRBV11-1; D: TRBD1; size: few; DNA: TGTGCCAGCAGCTTAGTGGCCGGACAGGGACCCCTATCCAAAAACATTCAGTACTTC; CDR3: CASSLVAGQGPLSKNIQYF
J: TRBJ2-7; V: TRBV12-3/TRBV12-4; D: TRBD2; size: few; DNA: TGTGCCACCAAAAGGGGACTAGCGGGAGGCGAGCAGTACTTC; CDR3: CATKRGLAGGEQYF
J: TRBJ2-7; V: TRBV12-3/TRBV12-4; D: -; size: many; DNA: TGTGCCAGCAGCATACCGGGACTGCGACGGGAGCAGTACTTC; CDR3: CASSIPGLRREQYF
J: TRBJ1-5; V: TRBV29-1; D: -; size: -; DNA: TGCAGCGTCACCGACAGCCTAAATCAGCCCCAGCATTTT; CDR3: CSVTDSLNQPQHF